This entry features one T cell receptor (beta chain) sequence. At the DNA level, this CDR3 is encoded by other sequences in the same sample as well. The PCR was carried out with 60 Vbeta primers and 13 Jbeta primers. The method was immunoSEQ multiplex PCR; TCRdb's version includes in-frame clones alone and lacks a portion of them. The data hold 150,000 to 200,000 clones, with 77% observed a single time. V gave up 3 bases and J gave up 1 base; unmatched junction bases: 4. The germline V gene has CDR1 SEHNR and CDR2 FQNEAQ (reference sequence). The CDR3 runs to 15 residues. This specimen comes from a study of cytomegalovirus exposure and HLA in healthy donors.

The clonotype was recovered from a woman aged 25-40 years in good health and CMV-seronegative. Sequencing used PBMCs. This chain uses TRBV7-9 with TRBJ1-1, with 8 bases fitting TRBD1. The CDR3: CASSFGQGGNTEAFF. The CDR3 DNA reads TGTGCCAGCAGCTTTGGACAGGGTGGGAACACTGAAGCTTTCTTT.